What follows are 21 T cell receptor beta chains derived from one specimen sequenced in a study of T cells after posttransplantation cyclophosphamide. The table came from immunoSEQ multiplex PCR; TCRdb's copy has only in-frame clones and leaves some out. The sample contains about 24,000 clones, none of them singletons. Sequenced material: PBMCs. These receptors all come from a woman aged 55-69 years in good health, CMV-negative, and a related stem cell transplant donor.

In this sample, this clone turned up many times. This rearrangement joins TRBV7-2 to TRBJ2-3; 13 nucleotides line up with TRBD2. The CDR3 is made up of 17 amino acids. V was pared by 1 base and J by 5 bases, with 6 bases of the junction left unmatched. Germline V lookup: CDR1 SGHTA, CDR2 FQGNSA. CDR3 in amino acids: CASSLVGTSGALDTQYF. As DNA, the CDR3 is TGTGCCAGCAGCTTAGTGGGGACTAGCGGGGCTTTAGATACGCAGTATTTT.

The sample holds many counts of this clone. This chain joins TRBV11-2 and TRBJ2-3; a weak D match, TRBD2 (5 bases). CDR3 size: 15 residues. Trimming removed 3 bases from V and 0 bases from J, with 10 bases in between. Germline V gene data show CDR1 as SGHAT and CDR2 as FQNNGV. Here the CDR3 DNA reads TGTGCCAGCAGCTTGGAGGTATCTAGCACAGATACGCAGTATTTT. Protein: CASSLEVSSTDTQYF.

This clone showed up many times. The chain links TRBV5-5 to TRBJ2-3; tentative D call: TRBD1 (6 bases). Germline V CDR1 and CDR2: SGHKS, YYEKEE (reference sequence). The V end was cut by 6 bases, the J end by 0 bases, with 14 bases between. The length of the CDR3 is 15 residues. This chain's CDR3 is CASNRVTGSTDTQYF. DNA for the CDR3: TGTGCCAGCAATCGGGTGACAGGAAGCACAGATACGCAGTATTTT. The full variable domain, in which reference TRBV5-5 and TRBJ2-3 provide the parts outside the CDR3, is DAGVTQSPTHLIKTRGQQVTLRCSPISGHKSVSWYQQVLGQGPQFIFQYYEKEERGRGNFPDRFSARQFPNYSSELNVNALLLGDSALYLCASNRVTGSTDTQYFGPGTRLTVL.

This clone was counted only a few times. This rearrangement joins TRBV21-1 to TRBJ2-3; TRBD2 reflects the table's D call only, with no check against the DNA. TRBV21-1 is a documented pseudogene. The CDR3 sequence is 19 residues long. As DNA, the CDR3 is TGTGCCAGCAGCCGCGGAGGACTAGCGGGAGGGCCCCGCACAGATACGCAGTATTTT. Protein: CASSRGGLAGGPRTDTQYF.

This CDR3 reads CASRPFGGTDTQYF. As DNA, the CDR3 is TGTGCCAGCAGGCCCTTCGGGGGCACAGATACGCAGTATTTT. The chain couples TRBV27 to TRBJ2-3; TRBD2 might be the D (5 bases). V was cut by 6 bases and J by 1 base, with 11 bases left in between. The CDR3 covers 14 residues. Germline V gene data show CDR1 as MNHEY and CDR2 as SMNVEV (reference sequence).

This clone was seen ten or more times. The chain recombines TRBV19 with TRBJ1-6; TRBD1 matches 7 bases. V trimming: 3 bases; J trimming: 7 bases; junction bases outside the gene matches: 6. Germline CDR1 is LNHDA and CDR2 is SQIVND (reference sequence). This CDR3 region has 15 residues. The CDR3, as DNA: TGTGCCAGTAGTATGGGATCAGGGGGAAATTCACCCCTCCACTTT. As protein: CASSMGSGGNSPLHF.

This clone was observed at least ten times. The chain carries TRBV7-2 and TRBJ2-1, with unresolved D. The CDR3 sequence is 11 residues long. Germline CDR1 SGHTA, CDR2 FQGNSA. Trimming removed 5 bases from V and 4 bases from J, with 3 bases in between. The DNA of the CDR3 is TGTGCCAGCAGCCCGTACAATGAGCAGTTCTTC. It yields the protein CASSPYNEQFF.

At least ten counts were recorded for this clone. The V gene is TRBV27, the J gene TRBJ1-1; 7 bases agree with TRBD1. CDR3 length: 14 amino acids. Germline V gives CDR1 MNHEY, CDR2 SMNVEV (reference sequence). Unmatched junction bases numbered 4, after V lost 5 bases and J lost 1 base. DNA for the CDR3: TGTGCCAGCAGTCCGGGGACAGCGAACACTGAAGCTTTCTTT. This sequence encodes CASSPGTANTEAFF.

This clone has at least ten counts. The gene calls are TRBV18 and TRBJ2-7; 8 positions agree with TRBD1. The CDR3 covers 15 residues. V was pared by 1 base and J by 5 bases, with 7 bases of the junction left unmatched. Per the germline V gene, CDR1 is KGHSH and CDR2 is LQKENI. The CDR3 DNA follows: TGTGCCAGCTCACCACGGCAGGGGGCGGCGAACGAGCAGTACTTC. It yields the protein CASSPRQGAANEQYF.

In this sample, this clone turned up many times. This chain links TRBV5-4 with TRBJ2-4; D unclear. Looked up from germline, CDR1 is SGHNT and CDR2 is YYREEE (reference sequence). Trimming pared 2 bases from V and 1 base from J, leaving 7 bases between. The CDR3 runs 14 residues. The CDR3 DNA reads as TGTGCCAGCAGCTTTGAAGCGGCCAAAAACATTCAGTACTTC. Translating it yields CASSFEAAKNIQYF.

This clone was observed at least ten times. This CDR3 reads CASSLALYSGNTIYF. CDR3 coding DNA: TGTGCCAGCAGCTTAGCCCTGTACTCTGGAAACACCATATATTTT. The chain recombines TRBV7-8 with TRBJ1-3; D gene ambiguous. V lost 0 bases to trimming and J lost 0 bases, with 6 bases between them. The CDR3 extends over 15 amino acids. Germline lookup yields CDR1 SGHVS and CDR2 FQNEAQ.

This clone showed up many times. This chain links TRBV28 with TRBJ2-5, with D possibly matching TRBD1 (5 bases). The CDR3 is 13 amino acids. Germline CDR1 and CDR2: MDHEN and SYDVKM. The ends were cut back, 6 bases at V and 2 bases at J, with 10 bases in the middle. The chain's CDR3 is CASRPQGQETQYF. The DNA for the CDR3 is TGTGCCAGCAGGCCTCAGGGACAAGAGACCCAGTACTTC.

This clone was counted ten times or more. This chain links TRBV7-2 with TRBJ1-2, with D unclear. The CDR3 contains 15 residues. V was pared by 5 bases and J by 5 bases, with 18 bases between. From germline, CDR1 is SGHTA and CDR2 FQGNSA. The CDR3 nucleotides read TGTGCCAGCAGCCCTGGCCCATACGAGGGTTATGGCTACACCTTC. This encodes CASSPGPYEGYGYTF.

This clone came up many times. J is TRBJ1-1 and V is TRBV2; TRBD1 might be the D (5 bases). V gave up 8 bases and J gave up 4 bases, with 14 bases separating them. The CDR3 contains 13 residues. CDR1 and CDR2 (germline): SNHLY, FYNNEI. DNA of the CDR3: TGTGCCAGCCAGGAGGGGAGCGGCACTGAAGCTTTCTTT. Translating it yields CASQEGSGTEAFF.

This clone was observed at least ten times. This chain uses TRBV6-1 with TRBJ2-7, with D possibly being TRBD2 (5 bases). V lost 4 bases and J 6 bases, leaving 13 bases between the germline ends. The length of the CDR3 is 13 residues. Germline assignment: CDR1 MNHNS and CDR2 SASEGT. CDR3 DNA: TGTGCCAGCAGTGGCACGGGGTGGTCCGAGCAGTACGTC. This gives the protein CASSGTGWSEQYV.

At least ten counts were recorded for this clone. The chain uses TRBV19 and TRBJ1-6; tentative D call: TRBD1 (5 bases). Per germline, CDR1 LNHDA and CDR2 SQIVND (reference sequence). V lost 5 bases and J lost 14, with 16 bases in between. The length of the CDR3 is 13 residues. The DNA of the CDR3 is TGTGCCAGTAGTGTTAAACAGGCTTTAGCCCTCCACTTT. Residues: CASSVKQALALHF.

Ten or more counts support this clone. This sequence joins TRBV4-3 and TRBJ2-1; D ambiguous. This CDR3 has 18 amino acids. In germline, CDR1 is LGHNA, CDR2 YSLEER. Trimming took 4 bases from V and 0 from J, leaving 19 bases between them. The CDR3 spells CASSPRRPSASSYNEQFF. The CDR3 nucleotides are TGCGCCAGCAGCCCCCGACGGCCGAGCGCGAGCTCCTACAATGAGCAGTTCTTC.

This clone has a count of ten or more. V is TRBV6-5 and J is TRBJ1-1; no clear D. The V gene lost 6 bases and the J gene lost 4 bases, with 18 bases spanning the gap. Germline V gene lookup returns CDR1 MNHEY and CDR2 SVGAGI. The CDR3 contains 15 residues. The CDR3 DNA follows: TGTGCCAGCAGCCCGCTAAGTTTGGGAGGCACTGAAGCTTTCTTT. Encoded protein: CASSPLSLGGTEAFF.

This clone came up many times. V is TRBV7-5 and J is TRBJ1-1; the table's D call TRBD1 went unverified against the DNA. TRBV7-5 is a pseudogene segment. This CDR3 has 13 residues. CDR3 residues: CAYYRGANTEAFF. The CDR3 nucleotides read TGTGCCTACTACAGGGGCGCGAACACTGAAGCTTTCTTT.

This clone occurred many times. The rearrangement uses TRBV2 and TRBJ2-6; 7 positions agree with TRBD1. Germline trimming cut 6 bases from V and 4 bases from J; bases unmatched to any gene: 18. The germline V gene encodes CDR1 SNHLY and CDR2 FYNNEI. The CDR3 length is 19 residues. For the CDR3, the DNA is TGTGCCAGCAGCGGGTCCGTGAGAGGGGGCGTATCGGGGGCCAACGTCCTGACTTTC. It specifies CASSGSVRGGVSGANVLTF. The whole variable domain, filled in from reference TRBV2 and TRBJ2-6, reads EPEVTQTPSHQVTQMGQEVILRCVPISNHLYFYWYRQILGQKVEFLVSFYNNEISEKSEIFDDQFSVERPDGSNFTLKIRSTKLEDSAMYFCASSGSVRGGVSGANVLTFGAGSRLTVL.

This clone showed up many times. The V call is TRBV6-4, the J call TRBJ2-3; D possibly corresponds to TRBD2 (5 bases). V was cut by 6 bases and J by 1 base, with 11 bases left in between. This CDR3 contains 14 residues. Germline CDR1 is MRHNA and CDR2 is SNTAGT. CDR3 sequence: CASSTRAGTDTQYF. The CDR3 DNA follows: TGTGCCAGCAGCACCAGAGCGGGCACAGATACGCAGTATTTT.